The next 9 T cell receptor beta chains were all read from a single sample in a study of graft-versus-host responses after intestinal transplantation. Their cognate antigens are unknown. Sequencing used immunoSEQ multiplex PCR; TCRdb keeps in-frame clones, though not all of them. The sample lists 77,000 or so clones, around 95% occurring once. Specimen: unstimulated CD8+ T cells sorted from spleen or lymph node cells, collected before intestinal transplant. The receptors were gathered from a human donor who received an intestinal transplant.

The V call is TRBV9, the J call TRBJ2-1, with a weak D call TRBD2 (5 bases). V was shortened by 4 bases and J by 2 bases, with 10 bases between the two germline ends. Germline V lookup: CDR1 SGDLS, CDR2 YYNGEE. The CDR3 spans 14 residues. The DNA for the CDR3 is TGTGCCAGCAGCCCCTGGGAGACCTACAATGAGCAGTTCTTC. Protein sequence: CASSPWETYNEQFF.

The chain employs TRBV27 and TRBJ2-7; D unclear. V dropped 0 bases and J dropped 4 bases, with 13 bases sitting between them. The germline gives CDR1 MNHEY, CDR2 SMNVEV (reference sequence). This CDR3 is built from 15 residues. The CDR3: CASSLSKGYTYEQYF. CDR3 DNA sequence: TGTGCCAGCAGTTTATCGAAGGGATACACTTACGAGCAGTACTTC.

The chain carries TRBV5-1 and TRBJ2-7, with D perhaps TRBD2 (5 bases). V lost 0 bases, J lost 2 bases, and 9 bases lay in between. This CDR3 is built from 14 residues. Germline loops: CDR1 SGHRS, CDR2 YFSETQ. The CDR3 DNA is TGCGCCAGCAGCTTGGTGGACTTTACCTACGAGCAGTACTTC. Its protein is CASSLVDFTYEQYF.

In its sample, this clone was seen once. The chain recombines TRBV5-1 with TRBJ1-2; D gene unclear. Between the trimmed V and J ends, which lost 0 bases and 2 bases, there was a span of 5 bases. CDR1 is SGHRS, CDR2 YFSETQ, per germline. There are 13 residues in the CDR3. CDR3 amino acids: CASSLVRNYGYTF. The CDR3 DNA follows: TGCGCCAGCAGCTTGGTCAGAAACTATGGCTACACCTTC.

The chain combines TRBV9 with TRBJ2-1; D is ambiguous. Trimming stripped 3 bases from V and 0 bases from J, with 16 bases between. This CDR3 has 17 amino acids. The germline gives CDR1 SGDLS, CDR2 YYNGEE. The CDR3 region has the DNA TGTGCCAGCAGCGAATCCCTCCAGAGTAGCTCCTACAATGAGCAGTTCTTC. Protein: CASSESLQSSSYNEQFF.

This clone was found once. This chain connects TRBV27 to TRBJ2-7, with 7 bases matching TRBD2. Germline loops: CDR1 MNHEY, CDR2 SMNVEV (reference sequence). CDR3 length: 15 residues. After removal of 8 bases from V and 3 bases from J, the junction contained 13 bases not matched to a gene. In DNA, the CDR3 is TGTGCCAGCGCCCTTAGTGGAGGGGAGGGCTACGAGCAGTACTTC. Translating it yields CASALSGGEGYEQYF.

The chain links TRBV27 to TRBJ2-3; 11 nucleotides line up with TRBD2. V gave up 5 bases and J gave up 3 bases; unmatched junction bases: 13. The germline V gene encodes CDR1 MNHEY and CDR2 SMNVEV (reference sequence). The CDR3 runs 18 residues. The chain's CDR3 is CASSRLAGGARWTDTQYF. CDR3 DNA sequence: TGTGCCAGCAGTAGGCTAGCGGGAGGAGCTCGGTGGACAGATACGCAGTATTTT.

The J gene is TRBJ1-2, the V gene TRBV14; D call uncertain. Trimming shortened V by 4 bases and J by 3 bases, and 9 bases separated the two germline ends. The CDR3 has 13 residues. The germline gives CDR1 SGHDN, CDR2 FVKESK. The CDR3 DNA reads TGTGCCAGCAGCCCGGTAGAGCACTATGGCTACACCTTC. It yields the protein CASSPVEHYGYTF.

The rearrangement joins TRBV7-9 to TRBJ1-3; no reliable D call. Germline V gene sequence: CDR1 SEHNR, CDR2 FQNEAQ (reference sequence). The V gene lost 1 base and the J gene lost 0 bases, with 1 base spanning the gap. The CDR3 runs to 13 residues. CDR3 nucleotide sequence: TGTGCCAGCAGCTTAGGCTCTGGAAACACCATATATTTT. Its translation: CASSLGSGNTIYF.